This T cell receptor (beta chain) originates from a study of blood T cell repertoires in COVID-19. Participants' reported clinical history set cohort assignment. The CDR3 extends over 14 amino acids. Per germline, CDR1 SGHKS and CDR2 YYEKEE (reference sequence). Unmatched junction bases numbered 8, after V lost 3 bases and J lost 10 bases. Produced via immunoSEQ multiplex PCR; TCRdb's table is partial and in-frame only. The sample carries about 370,000 clones, approximately 90% recorded once. This sequence was found in a man between 18 and 29 years old who had recovered from COVID-19. Sequences were obtained from PBMCs or T cells enriched from blood (not recorded which). V and J are TRBV5-5 and TRBJ2-1; 9 bases align to TRBD1. CDR3 in DNA: TGTGCCAGCAGCTGGGGACAGGGAGTCAGAGAGCAGTTCTTC. The encoded protein is CASSWGQGVREQFF.